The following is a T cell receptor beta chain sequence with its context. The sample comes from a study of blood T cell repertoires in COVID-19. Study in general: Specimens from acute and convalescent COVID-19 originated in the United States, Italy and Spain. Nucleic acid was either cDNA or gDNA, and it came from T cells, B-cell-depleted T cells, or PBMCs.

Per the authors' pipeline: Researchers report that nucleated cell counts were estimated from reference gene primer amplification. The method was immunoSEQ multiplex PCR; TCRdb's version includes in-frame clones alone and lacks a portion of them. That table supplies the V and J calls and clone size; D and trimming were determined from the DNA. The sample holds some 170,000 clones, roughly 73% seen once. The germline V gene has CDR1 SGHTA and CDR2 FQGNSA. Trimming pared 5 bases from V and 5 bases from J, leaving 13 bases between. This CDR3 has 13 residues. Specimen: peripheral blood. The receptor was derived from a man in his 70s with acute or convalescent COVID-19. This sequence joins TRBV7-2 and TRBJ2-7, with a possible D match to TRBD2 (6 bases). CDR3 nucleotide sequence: TGTGCCAGCAGCCTCGGGGGATGGGACGAGCAGTACTTC. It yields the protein CASSLGGWDEQYF.